The clone carrying this T cell receptor (beta chain) was found many times. The data were obtained in a study of human T cells and chemical hapten exposure. TCRdb reanalysed the RACE reads using MiXCR and keeps one entry per CDR3 protein. The sample comprises 70,000 to 100,000 distinct CDR3 sequences, roughly 7.2% of which are singletons, and about 1.4% rests with the top ten. The time point denotes: patch test 1, 2 weeks after DPC sensitization. Sample treatment: therapeutic diphenylcyclopropenone sensitization with weekly scalp DPC. The ends were cut back, 1 base at V and 1 base at J, with 16 bases in the middle. Germline-derived CDR1 and CDR2 are DFQATT and SNEGSKA (reference sequence). The CDR3 loop spans 16 amino acids.

This receptor was taken from a woman in her 30s with alopecia areata. Some clones in this sample may be carry-over from other donors' samples. The chain couples TRBV20-1 to TRBJ1-1; D gene uncertain. This sample comprised whole blood, obtained in connection with sensitization to the hapten diphenylcyclopropenone (DPC). This CDR3 is CSARVGGNPPNTEAFF. DNA for the CDR3: TGCAGTGCTAGAGTTGGAGGGAACCCACCGAACACTGAAGCTTTCTTT.